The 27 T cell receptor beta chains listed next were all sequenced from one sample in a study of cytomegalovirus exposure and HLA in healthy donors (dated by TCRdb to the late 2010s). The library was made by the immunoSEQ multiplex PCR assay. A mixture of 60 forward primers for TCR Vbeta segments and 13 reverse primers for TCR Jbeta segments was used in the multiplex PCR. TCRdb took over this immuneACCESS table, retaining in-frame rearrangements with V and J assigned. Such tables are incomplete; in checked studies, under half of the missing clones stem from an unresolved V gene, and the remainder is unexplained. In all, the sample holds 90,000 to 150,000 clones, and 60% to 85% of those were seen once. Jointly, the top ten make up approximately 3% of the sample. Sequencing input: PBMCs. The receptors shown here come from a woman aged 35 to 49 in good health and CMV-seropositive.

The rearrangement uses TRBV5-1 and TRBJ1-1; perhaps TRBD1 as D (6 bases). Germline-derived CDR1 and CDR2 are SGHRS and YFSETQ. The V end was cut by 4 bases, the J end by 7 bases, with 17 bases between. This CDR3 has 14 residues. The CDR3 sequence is CASSRVQGMDEAFF. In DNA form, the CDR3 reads TGCGCCAGCAGCCGGGTGCAGGGGATGGATGAAGCTTTCTTT.

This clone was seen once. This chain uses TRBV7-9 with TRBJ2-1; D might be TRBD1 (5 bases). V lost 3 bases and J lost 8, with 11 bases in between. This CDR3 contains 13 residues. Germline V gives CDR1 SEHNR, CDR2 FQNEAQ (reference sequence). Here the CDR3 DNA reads TGTGCCAGCAGCTTTTCAGGGTACGATGAGCAGTTCTTC. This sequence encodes CASSFSGYDEQFF.

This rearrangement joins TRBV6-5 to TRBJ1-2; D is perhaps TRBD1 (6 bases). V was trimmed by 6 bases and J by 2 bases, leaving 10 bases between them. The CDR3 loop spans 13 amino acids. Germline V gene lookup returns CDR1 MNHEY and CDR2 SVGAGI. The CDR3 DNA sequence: TGTGCCAGCAGAACCGACAGGAACTATGGCTACACCTTC. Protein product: CASRTDRNYGYTF.

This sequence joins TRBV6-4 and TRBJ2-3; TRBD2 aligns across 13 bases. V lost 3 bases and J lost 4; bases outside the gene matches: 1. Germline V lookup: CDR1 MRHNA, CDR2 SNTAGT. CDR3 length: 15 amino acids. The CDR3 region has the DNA TGTGCCAGCAGTGAGACTAGCGGGGGGCCAGATACGCAGTATTTT. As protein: CASSETSGGPDTQYF.

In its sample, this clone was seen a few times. The CDR3 here is CASSPPGINEKLFF. The CDR3 DNA is TGCGCCAGCAGCCCGCCAGGAATCAATGAAAAACTGTTTTTT. The J gene is TRBJ1-4, the V gene TRBV5-1; D unresolved. The germline V gene encodes CDR1 SGHRS and CDR2 YFSETQ. The germline V and J ends were trimmed by 4 bases and 5 bases, with 12 bases remaining between them. The CDR3 runs 14 residues.

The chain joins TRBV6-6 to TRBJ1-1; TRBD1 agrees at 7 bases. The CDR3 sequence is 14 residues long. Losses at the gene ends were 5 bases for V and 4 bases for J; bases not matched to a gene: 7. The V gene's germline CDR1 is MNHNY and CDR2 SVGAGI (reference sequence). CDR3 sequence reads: CASSVQGVGTEAFF. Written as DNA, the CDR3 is TGTGCCAGCAGTGTGCAGGGGGTGGGCACTGAAGCTTTCTTT.

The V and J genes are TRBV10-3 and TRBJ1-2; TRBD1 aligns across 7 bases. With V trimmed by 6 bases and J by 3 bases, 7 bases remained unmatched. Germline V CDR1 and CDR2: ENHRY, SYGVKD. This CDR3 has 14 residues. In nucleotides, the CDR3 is TGTGCCATCAGAGAGGGGGCTTCGGACTATGGCTACACCTTC. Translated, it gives CAIREGASDYGYTF.

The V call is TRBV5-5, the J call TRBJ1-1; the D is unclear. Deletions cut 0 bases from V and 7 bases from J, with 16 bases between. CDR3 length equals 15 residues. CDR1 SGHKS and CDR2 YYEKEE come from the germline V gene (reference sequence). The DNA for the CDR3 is TGTGCCAGCAGCTTGGGCGGGAGAGGTCACATTGAAGCTTTCTTT. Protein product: CASSLGGRGHIEAFF.

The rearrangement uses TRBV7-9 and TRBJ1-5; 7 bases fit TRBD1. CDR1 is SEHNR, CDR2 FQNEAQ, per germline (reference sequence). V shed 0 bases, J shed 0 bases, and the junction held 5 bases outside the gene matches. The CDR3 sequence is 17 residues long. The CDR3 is CASSLAPTGDSNQPQHF. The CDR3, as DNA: TGTGCCAGCAGCTTAGCACCCACAGGGGATAGCAATCAGCCCCAGCATTTT.

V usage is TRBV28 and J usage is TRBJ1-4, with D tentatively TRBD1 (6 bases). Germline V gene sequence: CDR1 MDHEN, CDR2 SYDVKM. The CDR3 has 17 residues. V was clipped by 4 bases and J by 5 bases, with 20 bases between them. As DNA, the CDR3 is TGTGCCAGCAGTTCACCCCCGGGGGGGCAGCTCAATGAAAAACTGTTTTTT. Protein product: CASSSPPGGQLNEKLFF.

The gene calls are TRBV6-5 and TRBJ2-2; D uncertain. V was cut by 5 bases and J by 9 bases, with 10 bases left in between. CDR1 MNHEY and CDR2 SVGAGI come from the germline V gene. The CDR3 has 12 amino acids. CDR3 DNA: TGTGCCAGCAGTGCGGATGGAAGGGAGCTGTTTTTT. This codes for CASSADGRELFF.

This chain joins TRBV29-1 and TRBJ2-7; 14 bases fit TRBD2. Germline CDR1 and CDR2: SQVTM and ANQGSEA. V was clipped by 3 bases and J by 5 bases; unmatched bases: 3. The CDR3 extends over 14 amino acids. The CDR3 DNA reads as TGCAGCGTTGAGGGACTAGCGGGGGACGACGAGCAGTACTTC. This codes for CSVEGLAGDDEQYF.

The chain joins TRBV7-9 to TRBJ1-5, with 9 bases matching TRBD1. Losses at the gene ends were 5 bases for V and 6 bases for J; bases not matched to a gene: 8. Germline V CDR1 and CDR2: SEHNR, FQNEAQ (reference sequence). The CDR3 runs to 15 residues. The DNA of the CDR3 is TGTGCCAGCAGCAGTGGGACAGGGAGGACTCAGCCCCAGCATTTT. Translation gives CASSSGTGRTQPQHF.

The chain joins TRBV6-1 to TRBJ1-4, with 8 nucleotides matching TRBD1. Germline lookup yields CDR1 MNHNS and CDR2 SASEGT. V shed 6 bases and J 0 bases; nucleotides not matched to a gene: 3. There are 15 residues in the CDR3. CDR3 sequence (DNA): TGTGCCAGCAGGGACAGGGCCGCAACTAATGAAAAACTGTTTTTT. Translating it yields CASRDRAATNEKLFF.

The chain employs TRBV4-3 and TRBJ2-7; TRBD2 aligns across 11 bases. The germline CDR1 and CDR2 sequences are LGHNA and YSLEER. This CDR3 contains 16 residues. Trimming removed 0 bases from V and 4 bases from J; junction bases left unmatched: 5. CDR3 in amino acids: CASSQDRLAGGYEQYF. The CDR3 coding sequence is TGCGCCAGCAGCCAAGATAGGCTAGCGGGAGGTTACGAGCAGTACTTC.

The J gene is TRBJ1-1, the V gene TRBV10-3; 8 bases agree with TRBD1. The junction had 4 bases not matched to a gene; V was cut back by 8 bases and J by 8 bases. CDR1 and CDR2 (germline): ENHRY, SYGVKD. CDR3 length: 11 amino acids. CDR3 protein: CAIHQGAEAFF. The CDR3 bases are TGTGCCATCCATCAGGGGGCAGAAGCTTTCTTT.

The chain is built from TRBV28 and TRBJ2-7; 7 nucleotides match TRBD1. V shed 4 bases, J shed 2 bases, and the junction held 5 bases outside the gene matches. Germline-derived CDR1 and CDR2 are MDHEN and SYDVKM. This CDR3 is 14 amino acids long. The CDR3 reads CASSYGTETYEQYF. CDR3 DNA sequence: TGTGCCAGCAGTTATGGGACAGAGACCTACGAGCAGTACTTC.

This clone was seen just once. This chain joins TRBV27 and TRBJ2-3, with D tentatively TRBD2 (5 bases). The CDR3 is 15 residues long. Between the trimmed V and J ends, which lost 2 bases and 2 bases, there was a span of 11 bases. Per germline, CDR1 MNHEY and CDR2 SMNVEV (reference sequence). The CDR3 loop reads CASSLGLWNTDTQYF. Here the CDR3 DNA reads TGTGCCAGCAGTTTAGGACTCTGGAACACAGATACGCAGTATTTT.

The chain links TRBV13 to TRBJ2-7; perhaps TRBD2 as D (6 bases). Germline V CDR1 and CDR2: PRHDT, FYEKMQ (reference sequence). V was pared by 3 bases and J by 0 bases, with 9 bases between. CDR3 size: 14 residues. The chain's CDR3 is CASSFGTSSYEQYF. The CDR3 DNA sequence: TGTGCCAGCAGCTTCGGGACTTCCTCCTACGAGCAGTACTTC.

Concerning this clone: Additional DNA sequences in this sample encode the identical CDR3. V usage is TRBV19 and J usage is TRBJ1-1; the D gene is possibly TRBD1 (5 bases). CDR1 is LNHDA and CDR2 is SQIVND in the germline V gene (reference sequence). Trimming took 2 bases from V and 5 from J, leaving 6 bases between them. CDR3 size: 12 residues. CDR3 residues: CASSIRGTEAFF. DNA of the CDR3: TGTGCCAGTAGTATAAGGGGAACTGAAGCTTTCTTT. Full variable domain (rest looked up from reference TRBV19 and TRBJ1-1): DGGITQSPKYLFRKEGQNVTLSCEQNLNHDAMYWYRQDPGQGLRLIYYSQIVNDFQKGDIAEGYSVSREKKESFPLTVTSAQKNPTAFYLCASSIRGTEAFFGQGTRLTVV.

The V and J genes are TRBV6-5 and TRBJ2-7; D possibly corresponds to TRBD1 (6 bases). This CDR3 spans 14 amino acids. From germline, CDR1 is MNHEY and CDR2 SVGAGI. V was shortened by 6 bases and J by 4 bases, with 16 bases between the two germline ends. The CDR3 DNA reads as TGTGCCAGCAGCCCTCAGGGGCTACAGTACGAGCAGTACTTC. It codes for CASSPQGLQYEQYF.

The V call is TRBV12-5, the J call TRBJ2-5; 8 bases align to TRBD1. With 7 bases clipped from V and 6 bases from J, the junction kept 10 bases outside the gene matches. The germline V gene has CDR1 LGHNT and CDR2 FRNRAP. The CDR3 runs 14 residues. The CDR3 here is CASANPGGGKTQYF. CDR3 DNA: TGTGCTAGTGCCAACCCAGGGGGCGGTAAGACCCAGTACTTC.

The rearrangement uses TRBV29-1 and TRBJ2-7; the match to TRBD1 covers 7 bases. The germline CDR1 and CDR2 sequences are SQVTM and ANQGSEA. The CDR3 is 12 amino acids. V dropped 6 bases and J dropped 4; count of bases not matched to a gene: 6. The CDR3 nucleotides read TGCAGCGTCCGGACAGGATTTTACGAGCAGTACTTC. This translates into CSVRTGFYEQYF.

CDR3 region: CASSLRAVGAGVEQFF. The DNA of the CDR3 is TGTGCCAGCAGCTTACGAGCGGTGGGAGCGGGAGTTGAGCAGTTCTTC. The chain combines TRBV7-2 with TRBJ2-1; 8 bases match TRBD2. Per germline, CDR1 SGHTA and CDR2 FQGNSA. The CDR3 spans 16 residues. J lost 9 bases, V lost 2 bases, and 12 bases had no gene match.

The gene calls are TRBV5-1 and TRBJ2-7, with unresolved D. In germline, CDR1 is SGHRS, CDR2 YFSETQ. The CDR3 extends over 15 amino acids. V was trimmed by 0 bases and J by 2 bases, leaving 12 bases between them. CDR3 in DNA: TGCGCCAGCAGCTTGGAACCAGGATTGGCCTACGAGCAGTACTTC. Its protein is CASSLEPGLAYEQYF.

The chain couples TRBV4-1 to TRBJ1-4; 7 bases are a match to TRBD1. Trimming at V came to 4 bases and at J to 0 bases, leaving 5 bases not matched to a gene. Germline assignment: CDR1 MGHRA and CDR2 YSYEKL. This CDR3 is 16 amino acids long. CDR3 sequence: CASSPWDSATNEKLFF. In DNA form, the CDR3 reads TGCGCCAGCAGCCCATGGGACAGTGCAACTAATGAAAAACTGTTTTTT.

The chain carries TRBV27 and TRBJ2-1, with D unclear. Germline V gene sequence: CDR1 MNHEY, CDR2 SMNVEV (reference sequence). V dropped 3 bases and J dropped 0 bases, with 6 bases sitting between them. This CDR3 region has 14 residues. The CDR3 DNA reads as TGTGCCAGCAGTTTTTCCTTCTCCTACAATGAGCAGTTCTTC. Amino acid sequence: CASSFSFSYNEQFF.